The TCR beta chain under discussion was sequenced for a study of early T cells in non-severe SARS-CoV-2 infection. About the study: Sequencing used unsorted whole-blood bulk RNA, so chains lack pairing.

Individual cDNA molecules received unique molecular identifiers during library preparation. From the 5' RACE reads, TCRdb called clonotypes with MiXCR, one entry per CDR3 protein. This sample yields 65,000 to 85,000 distinct CDR3 sequences, of which 9.5% to 15% are seen a single time; 1.1% belongs to the top ten. This CDR3 region has 14 residues. The germline gives CDR1 SGHRS, CDR2 YFSETQ. V was shortened by 2 bases and J by 5 bases, with 14 bases between the two germline ends. This clonotype was counted at least ten times. No antigen is known for it. Study results and limitations: Using VDJdb, the matching emphasized anti-spike CD8 responses while missing private and CD4 specificities.

This sequence joins TRBV5-1 and TRBJ2-7; D might be TRBD1 (6 bases). The sequence came from an adult who was a healthcare worker with PCR-confirmed SARS-CoV-2 infection or an uninfected control (not recorded which). The specimen was whole blood. The CDR3 region has the DNA TGCGCCAGCAGCTTAGATACAGGGATCAACGAGCAGTACTTC. Residues: CASSLDTGINEQYF.